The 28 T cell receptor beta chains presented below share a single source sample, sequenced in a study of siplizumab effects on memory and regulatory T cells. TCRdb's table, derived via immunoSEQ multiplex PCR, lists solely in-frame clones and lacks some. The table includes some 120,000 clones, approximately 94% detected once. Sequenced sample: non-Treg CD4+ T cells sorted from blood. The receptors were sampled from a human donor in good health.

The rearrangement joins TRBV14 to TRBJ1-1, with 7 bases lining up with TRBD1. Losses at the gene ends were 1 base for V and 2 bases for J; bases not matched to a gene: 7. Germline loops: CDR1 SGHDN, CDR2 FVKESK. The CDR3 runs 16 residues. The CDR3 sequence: CASSQAGQHVNTEAFF. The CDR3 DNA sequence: TGTGCCAGCAGCCAAGCGGGACAGCACGTTAACACTGAAGCTTTCTTT.

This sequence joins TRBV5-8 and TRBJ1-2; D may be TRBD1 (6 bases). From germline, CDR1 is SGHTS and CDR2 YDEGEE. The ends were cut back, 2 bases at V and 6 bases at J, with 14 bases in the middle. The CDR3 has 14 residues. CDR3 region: CASSLIGQPNGYTF. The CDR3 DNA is TGTGCCAGCAGCTTAATCGGACAGCCTAATGGCTACACCTTC.

CDR3 in amino acids: CASSFGGSQLTDTQYF. The CDR3 coding sequence is TGCGCCAGCAGCTTTGGCGGGAGTCAACTTACAGATACGCAGTATTTT. The chain recombines TRBV5-1 with TRBJ2-3; 7 bases match TRBD2. The V gene end was trimmed by 2 bases and the J gene end by 3 bases; junction bases not matched to a gene: 9. Germline CDR1 and CDR2: SGHRS and YFSETQ. CDR3 size: 16 residues.

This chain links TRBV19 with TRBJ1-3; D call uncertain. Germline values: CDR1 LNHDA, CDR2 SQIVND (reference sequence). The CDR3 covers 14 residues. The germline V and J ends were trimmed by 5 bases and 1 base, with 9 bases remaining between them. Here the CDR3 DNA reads TGTGCCAGTAGTGCGGAAGAGTCTGGAAACACCATATATTTT. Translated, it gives CASSAEESGNTIYF.

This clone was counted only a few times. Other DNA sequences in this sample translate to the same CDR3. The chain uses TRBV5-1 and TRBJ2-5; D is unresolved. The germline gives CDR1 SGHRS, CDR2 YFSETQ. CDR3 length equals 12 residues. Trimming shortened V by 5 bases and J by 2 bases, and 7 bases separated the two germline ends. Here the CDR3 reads CASREQQETQYF. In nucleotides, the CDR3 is TGCGCCAGCAGAGAACAGCAAGAGACCCAGTACTTC.

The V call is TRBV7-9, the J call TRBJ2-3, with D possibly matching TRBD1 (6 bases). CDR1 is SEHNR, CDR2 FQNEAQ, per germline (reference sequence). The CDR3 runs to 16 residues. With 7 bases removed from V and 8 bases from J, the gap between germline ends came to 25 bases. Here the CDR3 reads CASTGSGLYEGGTQYF. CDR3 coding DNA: TGTGCCAGCACGGGCTCGGGCCTGTACGAAGGGGGTACGCAGTATTTT.

CDR3 bases: TGCGCCAGCAGTGGGAGGGACGGCAACACTGAAGCTTTCTTT. The encoded protein is CASSGRDGNTEAFF. The chain couples TRBV10-1 to TRBJ1-1; D might be TRBD1 (5 bases). V was pared by 4 bases and J by 2 bases, with 11 bases between. The CDR3 runs 14 residues. CDR1 WNHNN and CDR2 SYGVQD come from the germline V gene (reference sequence).

The CDR3 region has the DNA TGTGCCAGCAGACCGCCGGGACAGGGTTTCTATGGCTACACCTTC. Translating gives CASRPPGQGFYGYTF. V and J are TRBV6-5 and TRBJ1-2; TRBD1 matches 9 bases. Germline V gene lookup returns CDR1 MNHEY and CDR2 SVGAGI. This CDR3 has 15 amino acids. The V and J ends lost 6 bases and 4 bases, in that order; junction bases with no gene match: 9.

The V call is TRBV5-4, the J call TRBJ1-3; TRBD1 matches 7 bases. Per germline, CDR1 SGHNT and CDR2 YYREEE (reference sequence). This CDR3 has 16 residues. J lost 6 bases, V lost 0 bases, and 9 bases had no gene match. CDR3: CASSLDGGGGTNTIYF. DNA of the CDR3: TGTGCCAGCAGCTTGGATGGGGGAGGGGGCACAAACACCATATATTTT.

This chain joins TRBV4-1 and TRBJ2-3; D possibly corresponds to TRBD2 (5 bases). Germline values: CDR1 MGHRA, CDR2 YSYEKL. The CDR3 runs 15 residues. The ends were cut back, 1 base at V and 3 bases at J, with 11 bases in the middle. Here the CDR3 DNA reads TGCGCCAGCAGCCAAGGGGCCCTAGCTACAGATACGCAGTATTTT. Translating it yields CASSQGALATDTQYF.

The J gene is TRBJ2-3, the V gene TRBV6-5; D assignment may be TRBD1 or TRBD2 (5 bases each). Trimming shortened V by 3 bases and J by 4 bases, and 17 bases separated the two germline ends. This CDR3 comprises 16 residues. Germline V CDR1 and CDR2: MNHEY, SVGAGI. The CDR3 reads CASSYRGLGKPDTQYF. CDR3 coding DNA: TGTGCCAGCAGTTATCGGGGCCTAGGAAAGCCAGATACGCAGTATTTT.

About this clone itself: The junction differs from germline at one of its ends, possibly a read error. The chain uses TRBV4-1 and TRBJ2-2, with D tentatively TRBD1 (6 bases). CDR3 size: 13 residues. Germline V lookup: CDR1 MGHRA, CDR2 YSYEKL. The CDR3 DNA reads TGCGCCAGCAGCAGGACAGACACGGGGGAGCTGTTTTTT. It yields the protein CASSRTDTGELFF.

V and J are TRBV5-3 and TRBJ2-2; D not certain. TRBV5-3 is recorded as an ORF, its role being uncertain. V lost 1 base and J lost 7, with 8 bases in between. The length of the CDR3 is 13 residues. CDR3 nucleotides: TGTGCCAGAAGCTTGACGGTTGGCGGGGAGCTGTTTTTT. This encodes CARSLTVGGELFF.

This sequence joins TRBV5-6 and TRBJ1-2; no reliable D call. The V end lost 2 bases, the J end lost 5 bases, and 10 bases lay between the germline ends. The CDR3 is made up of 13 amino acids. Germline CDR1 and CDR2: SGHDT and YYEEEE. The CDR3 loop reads CASSFTSLYGYTF. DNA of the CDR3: TGTGCCAGCAGCTTTACCTCACTTTATGGCTACACCTTC.

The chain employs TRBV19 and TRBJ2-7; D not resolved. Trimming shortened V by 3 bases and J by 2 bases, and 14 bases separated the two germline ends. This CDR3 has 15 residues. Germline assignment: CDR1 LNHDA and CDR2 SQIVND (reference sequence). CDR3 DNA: TGTGCCAGTAGTATGAAAGGCGACGCTACCTACGAGCAGTACTTC. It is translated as CASSMKGDATYEQYF.

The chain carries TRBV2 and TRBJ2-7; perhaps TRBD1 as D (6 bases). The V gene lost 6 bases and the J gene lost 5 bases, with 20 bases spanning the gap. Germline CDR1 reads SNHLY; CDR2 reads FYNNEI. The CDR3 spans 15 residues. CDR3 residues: CASRRGNRDPHEQYF. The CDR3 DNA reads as TGTGCCAGCAGAAGGGGAAACAGGGATCCCCACGAGCAGTACTTC.

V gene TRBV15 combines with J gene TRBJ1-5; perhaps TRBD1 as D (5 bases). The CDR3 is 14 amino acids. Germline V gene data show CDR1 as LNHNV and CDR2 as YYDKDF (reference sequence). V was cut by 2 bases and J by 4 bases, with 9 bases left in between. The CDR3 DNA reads TGTGCCACCAGCAGAACGGGGGGGAATCAGCCCCAGCATTTT. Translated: CATSRTGGNQPQHF.

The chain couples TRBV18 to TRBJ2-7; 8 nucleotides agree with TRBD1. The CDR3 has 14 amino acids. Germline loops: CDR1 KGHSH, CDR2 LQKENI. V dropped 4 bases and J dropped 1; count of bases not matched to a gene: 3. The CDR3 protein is CASSLGQASYEQYF. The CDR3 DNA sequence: TGTGCCAGCTCACTGGGACAGGCTTCCTACGAGCAGTACTTC.

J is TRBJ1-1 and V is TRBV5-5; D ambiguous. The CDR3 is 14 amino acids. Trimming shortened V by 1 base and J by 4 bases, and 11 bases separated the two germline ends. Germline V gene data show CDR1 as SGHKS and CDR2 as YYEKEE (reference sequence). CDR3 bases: TGTGCCAGCAGCTTGTCTGGGGTCTTCACTGAAGCTTTCTTT. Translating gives CASSLSGVFTEAFF.

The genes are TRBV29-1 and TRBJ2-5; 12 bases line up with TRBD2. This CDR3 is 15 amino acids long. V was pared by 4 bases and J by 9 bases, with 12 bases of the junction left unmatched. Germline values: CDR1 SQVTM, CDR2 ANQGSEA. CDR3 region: CSVVQVVGTSGSQYF. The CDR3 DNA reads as TGCAGCGTTGTACAAGTGGTGGGGACTAGCGGGTCCCAGTACTTC.

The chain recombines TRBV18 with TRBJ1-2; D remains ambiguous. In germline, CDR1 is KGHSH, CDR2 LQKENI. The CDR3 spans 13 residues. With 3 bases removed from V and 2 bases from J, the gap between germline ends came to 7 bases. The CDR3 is CASSPSGNYGYTF. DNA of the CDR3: TGTGCCAGCTCACCTAGCGGAAACTATGGCTACACCTTC.

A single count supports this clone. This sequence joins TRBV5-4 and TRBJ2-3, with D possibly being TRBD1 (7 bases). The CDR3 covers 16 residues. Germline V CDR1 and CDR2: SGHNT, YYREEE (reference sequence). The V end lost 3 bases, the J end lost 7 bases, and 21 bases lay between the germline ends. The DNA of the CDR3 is TGTGCCAGCAGCTCAGGGCGGGACAGCTTCATGCATACGCAGTATTTT. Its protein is CASSSGRDSFMHTQYF.

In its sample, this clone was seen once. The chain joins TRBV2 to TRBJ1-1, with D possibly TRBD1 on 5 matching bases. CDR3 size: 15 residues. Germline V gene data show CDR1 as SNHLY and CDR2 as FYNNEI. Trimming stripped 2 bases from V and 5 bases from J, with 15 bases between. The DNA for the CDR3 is TGTGCCAGCAGTGAACGGGGCAGGGATGGTACTGAAGCTTTCTTT. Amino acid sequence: CASSERGRDGTEAFF.

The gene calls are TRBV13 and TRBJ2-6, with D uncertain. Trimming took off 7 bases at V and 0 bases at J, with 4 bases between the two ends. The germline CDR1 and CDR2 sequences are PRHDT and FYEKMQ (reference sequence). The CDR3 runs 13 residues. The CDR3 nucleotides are TGTGCCAGCATAGGCTCTGGGGCCAACGTCCTGACTTTC. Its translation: CASIGSGANVLTF.

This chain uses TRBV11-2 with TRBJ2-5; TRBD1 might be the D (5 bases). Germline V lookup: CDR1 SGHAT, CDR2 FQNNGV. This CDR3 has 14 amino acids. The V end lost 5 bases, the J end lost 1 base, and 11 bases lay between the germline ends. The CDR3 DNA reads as TGTGCCAGCAGCCCCCGGACAAGCCAAGAGACCCAGTACTTC. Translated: CASSPRTSQETQYF.

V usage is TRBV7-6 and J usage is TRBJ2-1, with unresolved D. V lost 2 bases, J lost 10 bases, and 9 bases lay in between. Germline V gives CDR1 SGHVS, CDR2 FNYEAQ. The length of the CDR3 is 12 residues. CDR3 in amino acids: CASSLPHTEQFF. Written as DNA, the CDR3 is TGTGCCAGCAGCTTACCGCATACAGAGCAGTTCTTC.

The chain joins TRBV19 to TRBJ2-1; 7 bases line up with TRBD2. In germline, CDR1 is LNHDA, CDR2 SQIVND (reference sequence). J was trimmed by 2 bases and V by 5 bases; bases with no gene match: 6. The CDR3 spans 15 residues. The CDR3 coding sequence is TGTGCCAGTAGTCGGTCTAGCGGAACCTACAATGAGCAGTTCTTC. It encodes CASSRSSGTYNEQFF.

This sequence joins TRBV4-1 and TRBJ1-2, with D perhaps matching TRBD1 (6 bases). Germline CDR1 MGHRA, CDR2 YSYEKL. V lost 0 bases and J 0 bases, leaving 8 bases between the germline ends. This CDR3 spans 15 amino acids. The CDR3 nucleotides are TGCGCCAGCAGCCAAGACAACAGGGCTAACTATGGCTACACCTTC. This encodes CASSQDNRANYGYTF.